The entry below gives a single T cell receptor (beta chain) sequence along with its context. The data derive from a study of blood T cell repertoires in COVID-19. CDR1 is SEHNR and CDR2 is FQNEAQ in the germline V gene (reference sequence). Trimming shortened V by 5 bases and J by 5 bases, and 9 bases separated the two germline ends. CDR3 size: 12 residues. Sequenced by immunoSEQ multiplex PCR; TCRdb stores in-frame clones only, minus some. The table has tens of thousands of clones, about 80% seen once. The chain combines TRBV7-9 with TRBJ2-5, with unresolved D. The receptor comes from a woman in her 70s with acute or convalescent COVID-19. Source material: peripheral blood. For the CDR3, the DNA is TGTGCCAGCAGCCCCGTTATGGAGACCCAGTACTTC. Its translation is CASSPVMETQYF.